The present entry profiles one TCR beta chain with its context. Its recognized antigen is unknown. No much larger clone is present one base from it, and per-base qualities are unavailable. These data are taken from a study of T cell changes during pregnancy in multiple sclerosis (dated by TCRdb to the late 2010s). Study-level background: Changes in the T cell repertoire over the course of pregnancy were examined in this study in women with multiple sclerosis.

Trimming leaves V shorter by 7 bases and J shorter by 9 bases, with the junction holding 22 bases beyond the gene matches. CDR1 and CDR2 are read off the germline V gene as MDHEN and SYDVKM. The CDR3, cysteine through phenylalanine, is 18 amino acids long. Of the read, only the CDR3 DNA is kept; its 54 bases are in frame from base 1. The library was built by means of the immunoSEQ multiplex PCR assay. The table was pulled from immuneACCESS by TCRdb, which kept in-frame rearrangements only. Such tables lose some clones; where checked, under half of the loss comes from unresolved V genes, and the rest has no known cause. In this sample the table shows fewer than 85,000 clones, roughly 92% of which occur a single time. In total, the top ten clones hold 2.5% to 3% of the sample.

The TCR was taken from a female donor in good health, enrolled as a control in a pregnancy study. The specimen comprised peripheral blood, sampled in the third trimester of pregnancy. The chain was built from TRBV28 and TRBJ2-1, with 9 junctional bases fitting TRBD2. The CDR3: CASTIRTGEASGNGEQFF. The DNA sequence follows: TGTGCCAGCACCATCCGCACGGGGGAGGCTAGCGGGAATGGTGAGCAGTTCTTC. Where the CDR3 stops, the reference TRBV28 and TRBJ2-1 genes take over; the full variable domain is DVKVTQSSRYLVKRTGEKVFLECVQDMDHENMFWYRQDPGLGLRLIYFSYDVKMKEKGDIPEGYSVSREKKERFSLILESASTNQTSMYLCASTIRTGEASGNGEQFFGPGTRLTVL.